This T cell receptor beta chain derives from a study of blood T cell repertoires in COVID-19. About the study: Samples representing acute and convalescent COVID-19 were sourced from the United States, Italy and Spain. T cells, B-cell-depleted T cells, or PBMCs provided the cDNA or gDNA that served as material.

This clone has only one observation. Germline loops: CDR1 WSHSY, CDR2 SAAADI. With 6 bases removed from V and 5 bases from J, the gap between germline ends came to 11 bases. The CDR3 length is 13 residues. Produced via immunoSEQ multiplex PCR; TCRdb's table is partial and in-frame only. The table records tens of thousands of clones, around 63% of them present only once. The V and J genes are TRBV10-2 and TRBJ2-1; a possible D gene is TRBD2 (6 bases). The TCR sequence derives from a human donor in a cohort sampled during active COVID-19. The sequenced material came from peripheral blood. The CDR3, as DNA: TGCGCCAGCAGGGGGGGACTTGACAATGAGCAGTTCTTC. This sequence encodes CASRGGLDNEQFF.